This T cell receptor beta chain was recorded in a study of siplizumab effects on memory and regulatory T cells. About this clone: As yet, its antigen is unknown.

CDR1 and CDR2 from the germline V gene are SGHRS and YFSETQ. The V and J ends lost 4 bases and 6 bases respectively, with 9 bases between them. This CDR3 is built from 12 residues. Sequencing used immunoSEQ multiplex PCR; TCRdb keeps in-frame clones, though not all of them. The profile shows nearly 95,000 clones, approximately 93% of them singletons. Regarding the study as a whole: The authors did not confirm suppressive function in proliferating Tregs from siplizumab cultures.

Sequenced sample: non-Treg CD4+ T cells sorted from blood. The genes are TRBV5-1 and TRBJ2-3; perhaps D is TRBD1 or TRBD2 (6 bases each). The receptor comes from a human donor in good health. Here the CDR3 DNA reads TGCGCCAGCAGCGCCGGGGGCGATACGCAGTATTTT. Its translation is CASSAGGDTQYF.